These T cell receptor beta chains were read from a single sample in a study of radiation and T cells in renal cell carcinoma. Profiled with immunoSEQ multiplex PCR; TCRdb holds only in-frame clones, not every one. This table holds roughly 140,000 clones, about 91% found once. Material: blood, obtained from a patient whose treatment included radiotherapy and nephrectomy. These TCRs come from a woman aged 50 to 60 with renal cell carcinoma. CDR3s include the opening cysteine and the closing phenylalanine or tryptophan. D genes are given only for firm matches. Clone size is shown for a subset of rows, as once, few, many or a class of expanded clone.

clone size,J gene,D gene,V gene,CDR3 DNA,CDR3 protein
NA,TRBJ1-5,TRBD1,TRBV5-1,TGCGCCAGGACCGCAGGGGGAGGTCAGCCCCAGCATTTT,CARTAGGGQPQHF
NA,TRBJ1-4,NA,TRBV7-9,TGTGCCAGCAGCCCCCTGATTGAAAAACTGTTTTTT,CASSPLIEKLFF
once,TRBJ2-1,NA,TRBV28,TGTGCCAGCAGTTCCCCTAGGACGGGATCCTACAATGAGCAGTTCTTC,CASSSPRTGSYNEQFF
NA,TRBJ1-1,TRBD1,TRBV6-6,TGTGCCAGCGGGGGACAGGGCGTTAACACTGAAGCTTTCTTT,CASGGQGVNTEAFF
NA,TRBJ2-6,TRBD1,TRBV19,TGTGCCAGTAGTATGATTGGGACAGGTTACTCTGGGGCCAACGTCCTGACTTTC,CASSMIGTGYSGANVLTF
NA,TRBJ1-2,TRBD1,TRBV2,TGTGCCAGCAGTGCTCCGGGACAGATCTTCTATGGCTACACCTTC,CASSAPGQIFYGYTF
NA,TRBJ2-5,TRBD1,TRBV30,TGTGCCTGGACGGCGAGGGACAGAGAGACCCAGTACTTC,CAWTARDRETQYF
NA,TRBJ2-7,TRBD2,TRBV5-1,TGCGCCAGCAGCTTGGGGACTAGCGGGGGTCGGGAGCAGTACTTC,CASSLGTSGGREQYF
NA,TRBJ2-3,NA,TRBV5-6,TGTGCCAGCAGTTCGGGACTCCGCCCAGATACGCAGTATTTT,CASSSGLRPDTQYF
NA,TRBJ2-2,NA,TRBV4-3,TGCGCCAGCAGCCCCCGACTGTTGTCCGGGGAGCTGTTTTTT,CASSPRLLSGELFF
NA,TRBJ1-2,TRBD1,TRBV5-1,TGCGCCAGCAGTTACGACGGGACAGATCGGTATGGCTACACCTTC,CASSYDGTDRYGYTF
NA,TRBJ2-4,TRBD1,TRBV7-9,TGTGCCAGCAGCTTAGGTACAGGGGGCCTGGACATTCAGTACTTC,CASSLGTGGLDIQYF
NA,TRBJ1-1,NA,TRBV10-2,TGCGCCAGCAAGAACACTGAAGCTTTCTTT,CASKNTEAFF
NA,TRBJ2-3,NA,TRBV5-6,TGTGCCAGCAGCTTTGGCCAGTCCACAGATACGCAGTATTTT,CASSFGQSTDTQYF
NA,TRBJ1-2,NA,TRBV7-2,TGTGCCAGCAGCTTGTTAGGTCTGGAGGGGGATGGCTACACCTTC,CASSLLGLEGDGYTF
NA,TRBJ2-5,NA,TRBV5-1,TGCGCCAGTAGCGTCCCGACTGGCCAAGAGACCCAGTACTTC,CASSVPTGQETQYF
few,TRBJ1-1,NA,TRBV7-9,TGTGCCAGCAGCCTTCAGGGCGGCACTGAAGCTTTCTTT,CASSLQGGTEAFF
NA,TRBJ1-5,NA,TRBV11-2,TGTGCCAGCAGCTTAGATCTCGCGGGGTTCCAGCCCCAGCATTTT,CASSLDLAGFQPQHF
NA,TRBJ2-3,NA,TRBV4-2,TGTGCCAGCAGCCAAGATCTGGTAGGACCAGGATTAGATACGCAGTATTTT,CASSQDLVGPGLDTQYF
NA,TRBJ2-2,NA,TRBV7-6,TGTGCCAGCAGGGAATCCAGGGGAGAACTTGTAGTCGGGGAGCTGTTTTTT,CASRESRGELVVGELFF
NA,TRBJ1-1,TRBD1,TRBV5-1,TGCGCCAGCAGCATAGGACAGGGGGGCACTGAAGCTTTCTTT,CASSIGQGGTEAFF
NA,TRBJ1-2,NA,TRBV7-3,TGTGCCAGCAGCCCCGGCGGAGGGGTCTATGGCTACACCTTC,CASSPGGGVYGYTF
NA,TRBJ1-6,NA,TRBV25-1,TGTGCCAGCAGACACAGGACTCTCGGTAATTCACCCCTCCACTTT,CASRHRTLGNSPLHF
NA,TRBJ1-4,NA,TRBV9,TGTGCCAGCAGCGTAGAGCCAGGGCGGAATGAAAAACTGTTTTTT,CASSVEPGRNEKLFF
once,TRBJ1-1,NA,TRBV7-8,TGTGCCAGCAGCTTGGGGACAATCGGAGCTTTCTTT,CASSLGTIGAFF
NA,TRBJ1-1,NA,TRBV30,TGTGCCTGGAGTGTCGCGGAGGAAGCTTTCTTT,CAWSVAEEAFF
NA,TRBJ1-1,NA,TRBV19,TGTGCCAGTAGTCACAGGAACACTGAAGCTTTCTTT,CASSHRNTEAFF
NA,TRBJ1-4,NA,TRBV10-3,TGTGCCATCAAAGGCAGTCCTAATGAAAAACTGTTTTTT,CAIKGSPNEKLFF
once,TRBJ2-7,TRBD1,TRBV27,TGTGCCAGCATTCCAACAGGGGGCGGAGGGTACGAGCAGTACTTC,CASIPTGGGGYEQYF
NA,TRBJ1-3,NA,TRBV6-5,TGTGCCAGCAGTTACCTAGGGGAGTCCGGAAACACCATATATTTT,CASSYLGESGNTIYF
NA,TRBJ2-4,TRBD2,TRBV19,TGTGCCAGTAGTATCACCGGGACGGGAGGGGTGCACTTC,CASSITGTGGVHF
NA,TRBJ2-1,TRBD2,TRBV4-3,TGCGCCAGCAGCCAAGATCCCGGGACTAGCGGGAGTAATGAGCAGTTCTTC,CASSQDPGTSGSNEQFF
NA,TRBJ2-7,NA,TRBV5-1,TGCGCCAGCAGCGTTTCGGCTAGCCAATACGAGCAGTACTTC,CASSVSASQYEQYF
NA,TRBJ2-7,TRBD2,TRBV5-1,TGCGCCAGCAGCTTGGGCGGGGGGACCTCCTACGAGCAGTACTTC,CASSLGGGTSYEQYF
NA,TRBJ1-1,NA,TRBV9,TGTGCCAGCAGCCTCGGGCAGAACACTGAAGCTTTCTTT,CASSLGQNTEAFF
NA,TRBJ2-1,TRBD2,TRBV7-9,TGTGCCAGCAGCCCTAGCGGGGGGCTATATAACAATGAGCAGTTCTTC,CASSPSGGLYNNEQFF
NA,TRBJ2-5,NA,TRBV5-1,TGCGCCAGCAGCTTGAGCCAAGAGACCCAGTACTTC,CASSLSQETQYF
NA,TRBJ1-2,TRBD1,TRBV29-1,TGCAGCGTTGAAGGCCGGGGTCCGGGACAGGGGCAAACAAACTATGGCTACACCTTC,CSVEGRGPGQGQTNYGYTF
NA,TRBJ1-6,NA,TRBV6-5,TGTGCCGCCTCTCTTAGGGCATCCCCTAATTCACCCCTCCACTTT,CAASLRASPNSPLHF
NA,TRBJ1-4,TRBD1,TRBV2,TGTGCCACTAGCCCGGGACAGAATGAAAAACTGTTTTTT,CATSPGQNEKLFF
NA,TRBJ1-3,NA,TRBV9,TGTGCCAGCAGCGCCAGAGGAGCGGTAGGAAACACCATATATTTT,CASSARGAVGNTIYF
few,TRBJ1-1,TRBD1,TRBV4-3,TGCGCCAGCAGCCAAGATGGCAAGGGGGCGACCACTGAAGCTTTCTTT,CASSQDGKGATTEAFF
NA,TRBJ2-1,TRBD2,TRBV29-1,TGCAGCGTCCTGAGGACTAGCGGGGAACTCTCCTACAATGAGCAGTTCTTC,CSVLRTSGELSYNEQFF
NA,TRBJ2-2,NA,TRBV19,TGTGCCAGTACCTTCCCCGGCGGGGTGATGAACACCGGGGAGCTGTTTTTT,CASTFPGGVMNTGELFF
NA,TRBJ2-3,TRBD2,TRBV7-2,TGTGCCAGCAGCTTAGAGGCGGGGGGGTTAGATACGCAGTATTTT,CASSLEAGGLDTQYF
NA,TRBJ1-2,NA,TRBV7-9,TGTGCCAGCAGCCTGGGACTCCTTAACTATGGCTACACCTTC,CASSLGLLNYGYTF
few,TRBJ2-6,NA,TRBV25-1,TGTGCCAGCAGTGGGGGGTACTCCTCTGGGGCCAACGTCCTGACTTTC,CASSGGYSSGANVLTF
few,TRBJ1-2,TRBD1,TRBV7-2,TGTGCCAGCAGCTCCCGTCCCGGGACAGGGAATGGCTACACCTTC,CASSSRPGTGNGYTF
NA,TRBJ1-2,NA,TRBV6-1,TGTGCCAGCAGTATACCCGCTCGTGGATTCGGCTACACCTTC,CASSIPARGFGYTF
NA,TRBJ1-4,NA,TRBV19,TGTGCCAGTAGTTCACGGGACTTCAATGAAAAACTGTTTTTT,CASSSRDFNEKLFF
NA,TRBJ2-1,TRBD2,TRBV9,TGTGCCAGCAGCGTAACCGCCGAGCGCGGGGGGCAACACAATGAGCAGTTCTTC,CASSVTAERGGQHNEQFF
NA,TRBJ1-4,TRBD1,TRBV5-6,TGTGCCAGCAGCTTCTTGAGACAGGGGGCAGAACTGTTTTTT,CASSFLRQGAELFF
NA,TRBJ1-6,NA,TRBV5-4,TGTGCCAGCAGCCGTACCCCGGACGTCTATAATTCACCCCTCCACTTT,CASSRTPDVYNSPLHF
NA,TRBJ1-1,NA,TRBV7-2,TGTGCCAGCAGCTGGGGAGGAGAGGTGAACTATAGAGCTTTCTTT,CASSWGGEVNYRAFF
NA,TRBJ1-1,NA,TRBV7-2,TGTGCCAGCAGCCCCATTGAACATCTGAACACTGAAGCTTTCTTT,CASSPIEHLNTEAFF
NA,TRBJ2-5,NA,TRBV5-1,TGCGCCAGCAGCTTGGAAGTAGGGGAGGCCCAGACCCAGTACTTC,CASSLEVGEAQTQYF